One and the same sample provided the 25 T cell receptor beta chains below, sequenced in a study. One entry per CDR3 protein results from TCRdb running MiXCR on the 5' RACE reads. This sample has 62,000 or so distinct CDR3 sequences, with 22% found just once. The sequenced sample was memory CD4+ T cells sorted from a lymph node. Subset in this sample: memory CD4+ T cells, CD4+CD45RO+CD25-. These receptors came from a female donor with breast cancer.

The V call is TRBV12-5, the J call TRBJ2-3; D uncertain. The CDR3 contains 14 residues. CDR1 and CDR2 (germline): LGHNT, FRNRAP. V lost 3 bases and J 2 bases, leaving 9 bases between the germline ends. The CDR3 DNA follows: TGTGCTAGTGGTTTAGGAAAGCCCACAGATACGCAGTATTTT. It codes for CASGLGKPTDTQYF.

The genes are TRBV5-1 and TRBJ1-1; perhaps TRBD1 as D (5 bases). The length of the CDR3 is 16 residues. V lost 1 base to trimming and J lost 4 bases, with 17 bases between them. CDR1 and CDR2 (germline): SGHRS, YFSETQ. The CDR3: CASSLNEGDPGTEAFF. DNA of the CDR3: TGCGCCAGCAGCTTGAATGAAGGGGACCCTGGCACTGAAGCTTTCTTT.

The CDR3 sequence is CASTSVGSGSSYEQYF. DNA for the CDR3: TGTGCCAGCACCTCGGTAGGATCCGGGAGCTCATACGAGCAGTACTTC. The chain carries TRBV7-9 and TRBJ2-7, with a tentative D call TRBD2 (6 bases). The CDR3 covers 16 residues. Germline V gene sequence: CDR1 SEHNR, CDR2 FQNEAQ (reference sequence). Trimming took 7 bases from V and 4 from J, leaving 23 bases between them.

In its sample, this clonotype was seen a few times. The chain recombines TRBV6-6 with TRBJ2-5; maybe TRBD2 (5 bases). CDR1 is MNHNY and CDR2 is SVGAGI in the germline V gene (reference sequence). The CDR3 runs 11 residues. The CDR3 protein is CASGKQETQYF. The CDR3 coding sequence is TGTGCTTCGGGGAAACAAGAGACCCAGTACTTC.

The V and J genes are TRBV6-6 and TRBJ1-1; 9 bases line up with TRBD1. The junction had 7 bases not matched to a gene; V was cut back by 6 bases and J by 5 bases. The CDR3 is made up of 14 amino acids. The germline gives CDR1 MNHNY, CDR2 SVGAGI (reference sequence). DNA for the CDR3: TGTGCCAGCAGCACGACAGGGGGGAGGACTGAAGCTTTCTTT. This translates into CASSTTGGRTEAFF.

There are a few counts of this clonotype. This chain uses TRBV29-1 with TRBJ1-3; 9 bases are shared with TRBD1. CDR3 size: 14 residues. V lost 7 bases, J lost 0 bases, and 4 bases stayed unmatched. The germline V gene encodes CDR1 SQVTM and CDR2 ANQGSEA. The CDR3 DNA follows: TGCAGCGCAGGACAGGGGATCTCTGGAAACACCATATATTTT. Protein sequence: CSAGQGISGNTIYF.

At least ten counts were recorded for this clonotype. The V and J genes are TRBV12-3 or TRBV12-4 and TRBJ2-4; 8 positions match TRBD1. V trimming: 2 bases; J trimming: 6 bases; junction bases outside the gene matches: 3. CDR3 length: 14 amino acids. The chain's CDR3 is CASSLPQGANIQYF. The DNA for the CDR3 is TGTGCCAGCAGTTTACCCCAGGGGGCAAACATTCAGTACTTC.

This clonotype was counted only a few times. The rearrangement links TRBV7-9 to TRBJ1-1; 11 nucleotides agree with TRBD1. The V and J ends lost 6 bases and 7 bases, in that order; junction bases with no gene match: 10. Germline V gene data show CDR1 as SEHNR and CDR2 as FQNEAQ (reference sequence). This CDR3 contains 15 residues. CDR3 sequence reads: CASRSRGQGGGEAFF. CDR3 coding DNA: TGTGCCAGCAGGAGCCGGGGACAGGGGGGCGGTGAAGCTTTCTTT.

Turning to this clonotype: The CDR3 does not close with the conserved phenylalanine or tryptophan, likely indicating a read error. This sequence joins TRBV6-5 and TRBJ1-1, with 10 bases lining up with TRBD1. Germline CDR1 and CDR2: MNHEY and SVGAGI. Losses at the gene ends were 6 bases for V and 1 base for J; bases not matched to a gene: 8. The CDR3 has 16 amino acids. The CDR3 region is CASRTRWTGGNTEAFL. The CDR3 nucleotides are TGTGCCAGCAGAACTAGATGGACAGGGGGGAACACTGAAGCTTTCTTA.

This clonotype was observed a few times. DNA of the CDR3: TGCGCCAGCAGCACGGGAAGCACTGAAGCTTTCTTT. This codes for CASSTGSTEAFF. The chain carries TRBV5-1 and TRBJ1-1; D remains unclear. Looked up from germline, CDR1 is SGHRS and CDR2 is YFSETQ. CDR3 size: 12 residues. V gave up 4 bases and J gave up 4 bases, with 8 bases separating them. The variable domain in full, completed from reference TRBV5-1 and TRBJ1-1, reads KAGVTQTPRYLIKTRGQQVTLSCSPISGHRSVSWYQQTPGQGLQFLFEYFSETQRNKGNFPGRFSGRQFSNSRSEMNVSTLELGDSALYLCASSTGSTEAFFGQGTRLTVV.

The V call is TRBV20-1, the J call TRBJ2-4; 8 nucleotides align to TRBD1. Germline V CDR1 and CDR2: DFQATT, SNEGSKA (reference sequence). This CDR3 has 17 amino acids. V was pared by 0 bases and J by 6 bases, with 13 bases of the junction left unmatched. The CDR3 sequence: CSARDLLGQGKGNIQYF. CDR3 nucleotide sequence: TGCAGTGCTAGAGATTTATTAGGACAGGGTAAAGGAAACATTCAGTACTTC.

In this sample, this clonotype turned up many times. CDR3 residues: CASSPGQVQETQYF. The CDR3 coding sequence is TGTGCCAGCAGCCCAGGACAGGTCCAAGAGACCCAGTACTTC. The chain couples TRBV7-9 to TRBJ2-5; 7 nucleotides line up with TRBD1. With 5 bases clipped from V and 1 base from J, the junction kept 4 bases outside the gene matches. The CDR3 length is 14 residues. CDR1 is SEHNR and CDR2 is FQNEAQ in the germline V gene (reference sequence).

The rearrangement joins TRBV30 to TRBJ2-7; D is ambiguous. This CDR3 contains 14 residues. The V end lost 1 base, the J end lost 2 bases, and 12 bases lay between the germline ends. Germline CDR1 and CDR2: GTSNPN and SVGIG (reference sequence). The CDR3 bases are TGTGCCTGGAGTGGGGAATTTCGGGCCTACGAGCAGTACTTC. This sequence encodes CAWSGEFRAYEQYF.

The chain carries TRBV12-3 or TRBV12-4 and TRBJ1-1; D ambiguous. The V gene lost 5 bases and the J gene lost 2 bases, with 9 bases spanning the gap. This CDR3 comprises 13 residues. CDR3 residues: CASSPQINTEAFF. CDR3 in DNA: TGTGCCAGCAGTCCACAAATCAACACTGAAGCTTTCTTT.

This clonotype has more than one count but fewer than ten. V and J are TRBV12-2 and TRBJ2-3; the D segment call TRBD1 is taken from the table without a DNA check. TRBV12-2 is recorded as a pseudogene. The CDR3 spans 17 residues. The CDR3 sequence: CASRPTHRGGCTDTQYF. In DNA form, the CDR3 reads TGTGCAAGTCGCCCAACACACAGAGGGGGATGCACAGATACGCAGTATTTT.

The rearrangement links TRBV6-1 to TRBJ1-2, with 8 bases matching TRBD1. This CDR3 comprises 15 residues. Germline V gene sequence: CDR1 MNHNS, CDR2 SASEGT. Unmatched junction bases numbered 10, after V lost 6 bases and J lost 4 bases. The CDR3 spells CASSESQGAIYGYTF. CDR3 sequence (DNA): TGTGCCAGCAGCGAAAGCCAGGGGGCGATCTATGGCTACACCTTC.

The chain uses TRBV6-5 and TRBJ1-5, with D unresolved. This CDR3 spans 14 amino acids. Germline CDR1 MNHEY, CDR2 SVGAGI. V gave up 5 bases and J gave up 2 bases, with 10 bases separating them. The CDR3 reads CASSPPSGNQPQHF. The CDR3 region has the DNA TGTGCCAGCAGTCCCCCAAGTGGCAATCAGCCCCAGCATTTT.

This clonotype came up a few times. This sequence joins TRBV12-3 or TRBV12-4 and TRBJ1-6; 8 positions agree with TRBD1. The CDR3 has 15 amino acids. The V segment lost 3 bases and the J segment 12 bases; nucleotides outside the gene matches: 10. The CDR3 DNA follows: TGTGCCAGCAGTTTCGACAGGGGCGGATGGTTACCCCTCCACTTT. Its protein is CASSFDRGGWLPLHF.

V and J are TRBV11-2 and TRBJ1-6, with D unclear. The germline V and J ends were trimmed by 7 bases and 0 bases, with 7 bases remaining between them. The CDR3 consists of 14 residues. Germline CDR1 and CDR2: SGHAT and FQNNGV. Here the CDR3 reads CASTRRSYNSPLHF. CDR3 bases: TGTGCCAGCACACGACGCTCCTATAATTCACCCCTCCACTTT.

V usage is TRBV6-2 or TRBV6-3 and J usage is TRBJ2-7; the D is unclear. The CDR3 covers 11 residues. V lost 2 bases to trimming and J lost 2 bases, with 1 base between them. Germline V gives CDR1 MNHEY, CDR2 SVGEGT. The CDR3 is CASSYTYEQYF. DNA for the CDR3: TGTGCCAGCAGTTACACCTACGAGCAGTACTTC.

This clonotype was observed many times. This sequence joins TRBV29-1 and TRBJ2-7, with 10 bases lining up with TRBD1. Per germline, CDR1 SQVTM and CDR2 ANQGSEA. CDR3 length equals 13 residues. V was clipped by 6 bases and J by 4 bases; unmatched bases: 6. The CDR3, as DNA: TGCAGCGTGAAGGGGACAGGGGATTACGAGCAGTACTTC. It codes for CSVKGTGDYEQYF.

The V gene is TRBV12-3 or TRBV12-4, the J gene TRBJ1-1; D might be TRBD1 (5 bases). The CDR3 sequence is 15 residues long. Between the trimmed V and J ends, which lost 7 bases and 4 bases, there was a span of 19 bases. The CDR3 coding sequence is TGTGCCAGCACCCTTCGGGGGAAGGGGATCACTGAAGCTTTCTTT. This encodes CASTLRGKGITEAFF.

Notes on this clonotype: A junction end diverges from the germline sequence, so it may reflect a read error. The V call is TRBV20-1, the J call TRBJ1-1; perhaps TRBD1 as D (5 bases). This CDR3 has 15 amino acids. Germline-derived CDR1 and CDR2 are DFQATT and SNEGSKA (reference sequence). The CDR3 is CSAPSPPGTNTEAFF. The CDR3 region has the DNA TGCAGTGCTCCTTCTCCTCCAGGGACGAACACTGAGGCTTTCTTT.

The V gene is TRBV7-2, the J gene TRBJ2-5; no reliable D call. Germline V CDR1 and CDR2: SGHTA, FQGNSA. Trimming took off 1 base at V and 2 bases at J, with 14 bases between the two ends. CDR3 length equals 16 residues. The CDR3 here is CASSLGSASGQETQYF. The CDR3 nucleotides are TGTGCCAGCAGCTTAGGATCTGCGAGTGGGCAAGAGACCCAGTACTTC.

The sample holds many counts of this clonotype. This CDR3 reads CASSAGGAGQPQHF. CDR3 nucleotides: TGTGCCAGCAGTGCAGGGGGCGCAGGACAGCCCCAGCATTTT. The chain has TRBV6-6 and TRBJ1-5; 8 nucleotides agree with TRBD1. The CDR3 is 14 amino acids. The trim removed 5 bases at V and 7 bases at J, leaving 7 bases unmatched. Germline CDR1 reads MNHNY; CDR2 reads SVGAGI (reference sequence).